Sequencing of this T cell receptor beta chain was carried out in a study of metastatic and nonmetastatic thyroid tumors. Trimming left V 5 bases short and J 3 bases short, with 17 bases between. The germline gives CDR1 SGHAT, CDR2 FQNNGV. CDR3 length: 15 amino acids. This clone was counted ten times or more. Each patient came to thyroid surgery without any prior treatment (of any kind). With MiXCR, TCRdb reprocessed the PCR reads. The sample lists roughly 70,000 clones, around 19% occurring once. The receptor was isolated from a female donor with papillary thyroid cancer or a benign thyroid nodule (not recorded which). Some clones in this sample may be carry-over from other donors' samples. Input material: blood. The chain is built from TRBV11-2 and TRBJ2-7; D is possibly TRBD1 or TRBD2 (5 bases each). CDR3 DNA sequence: TGTGCCAGCAGCCCCGGTGGGGGTAGTTTCTACGAGCAGTACTTC. The encoded protein is CASSPGGGSFYEQYF.